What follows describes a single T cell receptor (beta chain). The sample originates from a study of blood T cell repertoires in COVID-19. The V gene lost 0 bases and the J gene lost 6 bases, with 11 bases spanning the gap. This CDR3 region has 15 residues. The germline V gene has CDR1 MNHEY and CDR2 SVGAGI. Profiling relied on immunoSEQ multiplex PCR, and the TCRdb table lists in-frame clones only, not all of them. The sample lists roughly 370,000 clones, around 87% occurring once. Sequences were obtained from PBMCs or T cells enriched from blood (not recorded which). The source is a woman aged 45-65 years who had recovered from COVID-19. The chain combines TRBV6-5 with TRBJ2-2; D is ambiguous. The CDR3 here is CASSYSRRSPGELFF. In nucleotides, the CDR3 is TGTGCCAGCAGTTACTCGCGCCGGTCTCCCGGGGAGCTGTTTTTT.